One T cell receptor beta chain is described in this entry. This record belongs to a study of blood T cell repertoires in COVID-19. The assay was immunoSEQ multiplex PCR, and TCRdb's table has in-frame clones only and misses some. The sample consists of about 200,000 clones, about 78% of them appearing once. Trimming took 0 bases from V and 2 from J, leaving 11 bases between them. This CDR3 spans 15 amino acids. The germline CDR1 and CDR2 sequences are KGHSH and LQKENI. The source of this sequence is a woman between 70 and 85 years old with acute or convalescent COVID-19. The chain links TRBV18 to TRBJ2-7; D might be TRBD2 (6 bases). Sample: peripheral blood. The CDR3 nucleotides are TGTGCCAGCTCACCACCGACTCCGGGAGCCTACGAGCAGTACTTC. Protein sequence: CASSPPTPGAYEQYF.